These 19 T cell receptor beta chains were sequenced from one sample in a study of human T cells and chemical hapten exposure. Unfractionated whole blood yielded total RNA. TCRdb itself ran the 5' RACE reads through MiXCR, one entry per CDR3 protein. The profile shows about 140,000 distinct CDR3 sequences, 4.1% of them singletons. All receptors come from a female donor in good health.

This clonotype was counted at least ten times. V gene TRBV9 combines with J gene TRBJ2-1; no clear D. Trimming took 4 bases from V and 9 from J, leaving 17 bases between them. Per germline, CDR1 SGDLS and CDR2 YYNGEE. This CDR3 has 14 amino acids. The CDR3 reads CASSSRDGVAEQFF. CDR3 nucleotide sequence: TGTGCCAGCAGCTCCCGCGATGGAGTGGCTGAGCAGTTCTTC.

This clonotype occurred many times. The CDR3, as DNA: TGCGCCAGTACAACTGAAGCGACAGGCGTTAATGGCTACACCTTC. This codes for CASTTEATGVNGYTF. The J gene is TRBJ1-2, the V gene TRBV5-1; perhaps TRBD1 as D (6 bases). Trimming pared 8 bases from V and 6 bases from J, leaving 23 bases between. This CDR3 contains 15 residues. Germline V gene sequence: CDR1 SGHRS, CDR2 YFSETQ.

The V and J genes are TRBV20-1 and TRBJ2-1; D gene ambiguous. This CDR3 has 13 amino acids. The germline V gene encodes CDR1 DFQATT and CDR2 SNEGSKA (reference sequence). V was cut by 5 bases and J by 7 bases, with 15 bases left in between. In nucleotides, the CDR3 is TGCAGTGCTGGATCCGGGCCGCTTAATGAGCAGTTCTTC. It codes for CSAGSGPLNEQFF.

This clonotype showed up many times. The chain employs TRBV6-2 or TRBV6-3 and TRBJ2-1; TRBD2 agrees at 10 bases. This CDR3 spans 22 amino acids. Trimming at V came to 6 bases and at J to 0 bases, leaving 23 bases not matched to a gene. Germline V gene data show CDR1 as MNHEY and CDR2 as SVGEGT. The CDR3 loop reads CASSPREKAGGPSFRSYNEQFF. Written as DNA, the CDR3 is TGTGCCAGCAGCCCCAGAGAAAAAGCGGGGGGGCCTTCATTCCGCTCCTACAATGAGCAGTTCTTC.

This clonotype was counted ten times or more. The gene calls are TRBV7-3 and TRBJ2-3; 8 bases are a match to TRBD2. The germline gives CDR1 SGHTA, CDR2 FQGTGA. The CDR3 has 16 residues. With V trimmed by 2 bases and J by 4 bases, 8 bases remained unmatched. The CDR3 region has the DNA TGTGCCAGCAGCTTACGGGGGCGGGGGGCCCCAGATACGCAGTATTTT. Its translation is CASSLRGRGAPDTQYF.

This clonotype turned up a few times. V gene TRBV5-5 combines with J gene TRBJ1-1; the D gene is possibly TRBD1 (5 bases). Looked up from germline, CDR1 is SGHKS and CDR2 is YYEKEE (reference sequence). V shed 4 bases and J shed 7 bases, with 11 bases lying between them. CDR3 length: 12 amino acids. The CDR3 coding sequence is TGTGCCAGCAGCGGGGACGGATTTGAAGCTTTCTTT. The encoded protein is CASSGDGFEAFF.

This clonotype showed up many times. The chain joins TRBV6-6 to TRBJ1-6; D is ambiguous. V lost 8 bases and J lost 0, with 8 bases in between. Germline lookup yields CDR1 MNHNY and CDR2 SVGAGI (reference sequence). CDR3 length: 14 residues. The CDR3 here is CASGQSSYNSPLHF. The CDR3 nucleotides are TGTGCCAGCGGTCAGAGCTCCTATAATTCACCCCTCCACTTT.

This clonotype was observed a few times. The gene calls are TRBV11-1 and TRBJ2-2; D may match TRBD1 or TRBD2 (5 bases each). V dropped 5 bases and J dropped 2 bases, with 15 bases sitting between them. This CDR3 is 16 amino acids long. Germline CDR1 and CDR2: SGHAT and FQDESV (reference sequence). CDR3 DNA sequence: TGTGCCAGCAGCCATGCGCTTGGGGGAAACACCGGGGAGCTGTTTTTT. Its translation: CASSHALGGNTGELFF.

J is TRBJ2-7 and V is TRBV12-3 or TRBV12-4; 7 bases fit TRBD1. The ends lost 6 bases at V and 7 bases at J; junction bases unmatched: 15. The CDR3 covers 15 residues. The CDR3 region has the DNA TGTGCCAGCAGACCACAGGGGTCGCGTAGGAAAGAGCAGTACTTC. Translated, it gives CASRPQGSRRKEQYF.

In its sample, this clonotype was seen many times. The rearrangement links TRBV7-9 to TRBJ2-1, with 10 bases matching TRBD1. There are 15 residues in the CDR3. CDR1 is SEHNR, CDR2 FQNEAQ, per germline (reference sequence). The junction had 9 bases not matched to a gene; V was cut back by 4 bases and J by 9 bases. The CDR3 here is CASSSGTGAIGEQFF. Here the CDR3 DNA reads TGTGCCAGCAGCTCGGGGACAGGGGCTATAGGTGAGCAGTTCTTC.

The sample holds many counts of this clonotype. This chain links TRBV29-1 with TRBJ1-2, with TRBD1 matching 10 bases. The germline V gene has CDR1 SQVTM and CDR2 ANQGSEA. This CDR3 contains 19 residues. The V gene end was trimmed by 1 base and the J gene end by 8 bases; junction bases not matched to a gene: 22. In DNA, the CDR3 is TGCAGCGTTGAAGCTCACCCCGGGACAGGGGTTACGGTCGGTTCGGGCTACACCTTC. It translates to CSVEAHPGTGVTVGSGYTF.

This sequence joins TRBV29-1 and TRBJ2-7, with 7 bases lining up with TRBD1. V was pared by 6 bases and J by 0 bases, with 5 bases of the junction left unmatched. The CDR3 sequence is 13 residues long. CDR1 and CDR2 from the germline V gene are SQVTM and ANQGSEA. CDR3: CSVEGDSSYEQYF. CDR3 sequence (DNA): TGCAGCGTCGAGGGGGACAGCTCCTACGAGCAGTACTTC.

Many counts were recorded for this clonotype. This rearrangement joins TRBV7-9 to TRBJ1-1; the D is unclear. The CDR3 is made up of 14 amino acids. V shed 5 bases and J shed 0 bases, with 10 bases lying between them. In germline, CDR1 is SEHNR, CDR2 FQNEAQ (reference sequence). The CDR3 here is CASSPAVMNTEAFF. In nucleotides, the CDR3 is TGTGCCAGCAGCCCCGCGGTCATGAACACTGAAGCTTTCTTT.

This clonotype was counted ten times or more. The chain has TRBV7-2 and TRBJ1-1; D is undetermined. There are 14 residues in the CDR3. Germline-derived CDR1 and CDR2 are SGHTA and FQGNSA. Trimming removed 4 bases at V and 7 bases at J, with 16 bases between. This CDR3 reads CASSSAGTLVEAFF. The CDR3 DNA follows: TGTGCCAGCAGCTCGGCAGGAACTTTGGTTGAAGCTTTCTTT.

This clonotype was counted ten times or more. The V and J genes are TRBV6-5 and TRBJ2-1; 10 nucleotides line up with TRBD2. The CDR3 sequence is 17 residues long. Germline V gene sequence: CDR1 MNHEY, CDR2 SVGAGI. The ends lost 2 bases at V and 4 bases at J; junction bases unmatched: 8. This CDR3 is CASSYTQLAGSYNEQFF. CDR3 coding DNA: TGTGCCAGCAGTTACACCCAACTAGCGGGGTCGTACAATGAGCAGTTCTTC.

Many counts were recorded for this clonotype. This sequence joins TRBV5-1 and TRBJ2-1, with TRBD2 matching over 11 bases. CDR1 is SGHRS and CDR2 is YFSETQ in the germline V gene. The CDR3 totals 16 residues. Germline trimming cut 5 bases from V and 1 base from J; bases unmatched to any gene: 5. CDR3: CASRPTSGGSYNEQFF. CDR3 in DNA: TGCGCCAGCAGACCTACTAGCGGGGGATCCTACAATGAGCAGTTCTTC.

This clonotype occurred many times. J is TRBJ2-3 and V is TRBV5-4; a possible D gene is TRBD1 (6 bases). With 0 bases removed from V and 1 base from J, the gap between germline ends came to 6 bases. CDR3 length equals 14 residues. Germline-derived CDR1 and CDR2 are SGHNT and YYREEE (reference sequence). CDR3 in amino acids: CASSLDRGTDTQYF. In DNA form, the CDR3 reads TGTGCCAGCAGCTTGGACAGGGGCACAGATACGCAGTATTTT.

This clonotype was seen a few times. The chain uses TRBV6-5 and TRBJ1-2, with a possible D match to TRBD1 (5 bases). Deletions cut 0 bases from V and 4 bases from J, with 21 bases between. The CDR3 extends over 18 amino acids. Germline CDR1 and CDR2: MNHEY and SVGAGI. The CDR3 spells CASSYSIPGRGGSYGYTF. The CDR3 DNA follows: TGTGCCAGCAGTTACTCGATCCCTGGGAGGGGAGGGTCCTATGGCTACACCTTC.

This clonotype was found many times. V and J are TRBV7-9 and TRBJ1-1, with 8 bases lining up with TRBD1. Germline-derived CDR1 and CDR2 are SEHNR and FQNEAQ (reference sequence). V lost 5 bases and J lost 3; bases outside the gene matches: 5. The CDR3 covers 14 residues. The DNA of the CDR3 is TGTGCCAGCAGCCGGACAGGGTCTGACACTGAAGCTTTCTTT. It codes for CASSRTGSDTEAFF.